This T cell receptor beta chain was recovered during a study of cytomegalovirus exposure and HLA in healthy donors. Germline-derived CDR1 and CDR2 are ENHRY and SYGVKD. V was pared by 7 bases and J by 5 bases, with 12 bases of the junction left unmatched. This CDR3 has 15 amino acids. Clones were sequenced by immunoSEQ multiplex PCR, and TCRdb holds only the in-frame ones, with some missing. Found here are about 73,000 clones, around 94% of them singletons; the top ten hold approximately 3%. This sequence joins TRBV10-3 and TRBJ2-7; 9 bases are shared with TRBD2. The origin of this receptor is a woman between 18 and 29 years old in good health and CMV-seropositive. Material for sequencing was PBMCs. This CDR3 is CAIMPSGGGAHEQYF. In nucleotides, the CDR3 is TGTGCCATCATGCCCTCGGGCGGGGGGGCCCACGAGCAGTACTTC.